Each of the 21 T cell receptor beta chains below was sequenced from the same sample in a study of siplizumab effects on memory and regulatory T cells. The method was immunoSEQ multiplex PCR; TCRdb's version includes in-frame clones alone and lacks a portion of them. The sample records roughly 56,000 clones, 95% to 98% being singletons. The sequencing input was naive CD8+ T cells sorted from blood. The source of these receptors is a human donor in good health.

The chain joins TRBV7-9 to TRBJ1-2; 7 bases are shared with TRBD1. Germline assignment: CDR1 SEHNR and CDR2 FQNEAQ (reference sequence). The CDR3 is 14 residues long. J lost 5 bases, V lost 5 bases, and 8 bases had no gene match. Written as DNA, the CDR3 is TGTGCCAGCAGCCTAAGGGCAGGGGGGTATGGCTACACCTTC. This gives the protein CASSLRAGGYGYTF.

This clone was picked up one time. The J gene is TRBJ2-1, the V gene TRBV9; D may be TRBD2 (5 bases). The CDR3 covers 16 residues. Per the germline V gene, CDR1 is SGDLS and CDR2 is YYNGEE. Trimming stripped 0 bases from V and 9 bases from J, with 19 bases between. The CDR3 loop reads CASSVGAPKRQSEQFF. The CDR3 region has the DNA TGTGCCAGCAGCGTAGGTGCCCCTAAGCGGCAGAGTGAGCAGTTCTTC.

Here the CDR3 reads CASSMGRGHSYEQYF. In DNA form, the CDR3 reads TGTGCCAGTAGTATGGGCAGGGGACACTCCTACGAGCAGTACTTC. The chain combines TRBV19 with TRBJ2-7; D is perhaps TRBD1 (6 bases). The V end lost 3 bases, the J end lost 0 bases, and 12 bases lay between the germline ends. The germline CDR1 and CDR2 sequences are LNHDA and SQIVND (reference sequence). This CDR3 spans 15 amino acids.

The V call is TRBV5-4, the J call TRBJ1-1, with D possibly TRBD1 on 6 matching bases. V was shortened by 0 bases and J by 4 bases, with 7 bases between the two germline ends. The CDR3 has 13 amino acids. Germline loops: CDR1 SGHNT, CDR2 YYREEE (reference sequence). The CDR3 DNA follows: TGTGCCAGCAGCTTGGAAGGGGGCACTGAAGCTTTCTTT. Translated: CASSLEGGTEAFF.

CDR3 nucleotides: TGTGCCAGCAGCTTAGACTACGAGCAGTACTTC. This sequence encodes CASSLDYEQYF. J is TRBJ2-7 and V is TRBV7-9; the D is unclear. With 1 base removed from V and 3 bases from J, the gap between germline ends came to 1 base. The CDR3 covers 11 residues. Per germline, CDR1 SEHNR and CDR2 FQNEAQ (reference sequence).

CDR3 DNA: TGTGCCATCAGGGACCCTCCCTCCTCAGATACGCAGTATTTT. Its translation is CAIRDPPSSDTQYF. J is TRBJ2-3 and V is TRBV10-3; D uncertain. The V gene lost 6 bases and the J gene lost 4 bases, with 14 bases spanning the gap. The CDR3 totals 14 residues. Germline lookup yields CDR1 ENHRY and CDR2 SYGVKD.

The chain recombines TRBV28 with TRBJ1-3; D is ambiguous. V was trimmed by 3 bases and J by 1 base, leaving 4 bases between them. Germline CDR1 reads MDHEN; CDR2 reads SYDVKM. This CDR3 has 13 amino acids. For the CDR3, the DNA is TGTGCCAGCAGTTTTTCTTCTGGAAACACCATATATTTT. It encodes CASSFSSGNTIYF. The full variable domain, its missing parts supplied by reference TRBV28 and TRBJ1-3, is DVKVTQSSRYLVKRTGEKVFLECVQDMDHENMFWYRQDPGLGLRLIYFSYDVKMKEKGDIPEGYSVSREKKERFSLILESASTNQTSMYLCASSFSSGNTIYFGEGSWLTVV.

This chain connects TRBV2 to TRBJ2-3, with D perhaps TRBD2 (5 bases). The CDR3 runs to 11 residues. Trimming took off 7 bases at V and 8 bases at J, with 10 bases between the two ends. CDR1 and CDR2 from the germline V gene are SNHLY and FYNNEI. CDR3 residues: CASNEGRTQYF. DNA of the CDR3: TGTGCCAGCAACGAGGGCCGTACGCAGTATTTT.

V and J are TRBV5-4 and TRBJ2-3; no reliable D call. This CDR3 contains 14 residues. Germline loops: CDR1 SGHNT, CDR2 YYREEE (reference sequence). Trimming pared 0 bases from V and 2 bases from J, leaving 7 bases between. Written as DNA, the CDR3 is TGTGCCAGCAGCTTGGATGGGTCCACAGATACGCAGTATTTT. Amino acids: CASSLDGSTDTQYF.

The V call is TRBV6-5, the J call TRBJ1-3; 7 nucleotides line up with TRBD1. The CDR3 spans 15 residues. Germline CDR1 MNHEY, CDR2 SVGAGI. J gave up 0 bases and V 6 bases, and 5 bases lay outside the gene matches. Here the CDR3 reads CASSQDRNSGNTIYF. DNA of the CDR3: TGTGCCAGCAGCCAGGACAGGAACTCTGGAAACACCATATATTTT.

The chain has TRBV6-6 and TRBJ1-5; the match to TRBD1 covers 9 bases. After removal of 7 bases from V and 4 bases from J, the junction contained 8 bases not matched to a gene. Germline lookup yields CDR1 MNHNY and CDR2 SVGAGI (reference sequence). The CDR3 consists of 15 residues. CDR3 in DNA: TGTGCCAGCAAAATGGGACAGGGAGAAAATCAGCCCCAGCATTTT. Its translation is CASKMGQGENQPQHF.

Here the CDR3 DNA reads TGTGCCAGCGGGACAGGGGGCCTCGAGCAGTACTTC. It is translated as CASGTGGLEQYF. The chain is built from TRBV19 and TRBJ2-5; TRBD1 matches 12 bases. The last part of the DNA fits TRBJ2-7 better; the J call may be wrong. The CDR3 extends over 12 amino acids. Per germline, CDR1 LNHDA and CDR2 SQIVND (reference sequence).

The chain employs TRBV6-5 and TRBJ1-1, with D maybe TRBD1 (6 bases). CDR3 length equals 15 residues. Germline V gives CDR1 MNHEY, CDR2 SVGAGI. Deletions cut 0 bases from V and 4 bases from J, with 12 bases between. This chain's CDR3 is CASSYSSGAITEAFF. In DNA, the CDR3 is TGTGCCAGCAGTTACTCGTCAGGGGCGATCACTGAAGCTTTCTTT.

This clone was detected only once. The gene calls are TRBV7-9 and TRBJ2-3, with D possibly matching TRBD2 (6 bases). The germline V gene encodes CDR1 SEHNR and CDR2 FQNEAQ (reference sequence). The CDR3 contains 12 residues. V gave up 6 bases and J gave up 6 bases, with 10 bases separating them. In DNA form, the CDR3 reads TGTGCCAGCAGTTTCGGAGGGGATACGCAGTATTTT. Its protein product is CASSFGGDTQYF.

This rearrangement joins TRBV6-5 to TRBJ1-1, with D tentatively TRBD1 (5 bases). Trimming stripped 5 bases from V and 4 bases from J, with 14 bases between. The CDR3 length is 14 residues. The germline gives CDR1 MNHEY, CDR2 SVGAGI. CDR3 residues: CASSRQYEVTEAFF. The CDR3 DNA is TGTGCCAGCAGTCGACAGTATGAGGTCACTGAAGCTTTCTTT.

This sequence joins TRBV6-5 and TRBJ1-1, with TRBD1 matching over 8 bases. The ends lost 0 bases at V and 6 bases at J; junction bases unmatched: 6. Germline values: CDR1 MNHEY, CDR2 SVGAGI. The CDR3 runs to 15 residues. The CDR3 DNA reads TGTGCCAGCAGTTACTCCTATCAGGGGGCCGCTGAAGCTTTCTTT. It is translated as CASSYSYQGAAEAFF.

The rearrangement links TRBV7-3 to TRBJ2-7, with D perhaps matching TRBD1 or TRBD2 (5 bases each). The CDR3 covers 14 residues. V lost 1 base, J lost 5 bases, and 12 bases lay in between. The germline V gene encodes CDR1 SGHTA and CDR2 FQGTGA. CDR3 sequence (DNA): TGTGCCAGCAGCTTAATAGGCAGGGACGACGAGCAGTACTTC. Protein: CASSLIGRDDEQYF. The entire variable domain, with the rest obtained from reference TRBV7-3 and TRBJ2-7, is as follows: GAGVSQTPSNKVTEKGKYVELRCDPISGHTALYWYRQSLGQGPEFLIYFQGTGAADDSGLPNDRFFAVRPEGSVSTLKIQRTERGDSAVYLCASSLIGRDDEQYFGPGTRLTVT.

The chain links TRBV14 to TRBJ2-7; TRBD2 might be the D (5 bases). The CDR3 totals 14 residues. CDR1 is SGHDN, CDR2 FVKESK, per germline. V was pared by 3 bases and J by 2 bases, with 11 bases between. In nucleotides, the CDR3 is TGTGCCAGCAGCCAGCGGGTCCTAACCTACGAGCAGTACTTC. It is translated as CASSQRVLTYEQYF.

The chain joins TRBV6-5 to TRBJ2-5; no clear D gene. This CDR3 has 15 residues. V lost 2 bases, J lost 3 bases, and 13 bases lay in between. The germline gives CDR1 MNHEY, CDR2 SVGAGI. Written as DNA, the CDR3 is TGTGCCAGCAGTTACGGCCTGGGGATGGAAGAGACCCAGTACTTC. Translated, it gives CASSYGLGMEETQYF.

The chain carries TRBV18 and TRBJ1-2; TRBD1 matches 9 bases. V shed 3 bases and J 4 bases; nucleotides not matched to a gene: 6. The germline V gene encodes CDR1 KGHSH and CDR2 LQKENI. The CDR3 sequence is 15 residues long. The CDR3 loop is CASSPRQGVIYGYTF. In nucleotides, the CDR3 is TGTGCCAGCTCACCTCGACAGGGGGTGATCTATGGCTACACCTTC.

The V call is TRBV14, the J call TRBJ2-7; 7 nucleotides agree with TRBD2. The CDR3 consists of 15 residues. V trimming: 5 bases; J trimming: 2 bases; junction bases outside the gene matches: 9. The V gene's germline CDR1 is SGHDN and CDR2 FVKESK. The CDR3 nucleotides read TGTGCCAGCAGCAAATCTAGCGGATCCCCCTACGAGCAGTACTTC. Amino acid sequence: CASSKSSGSPYEQYF.